Presented here are 21 T cell receptor beta chains from one specimen sequenced in a study of blood T cell repertoires in COVID-19. Produced via immunoSEQ multiplex PCR; TCRdb's table is partial and in-frame only. The repertoire holds approximately 94,000 clones, 88% seen once, with roughly 8.1% in the top ten. The sequenced material came from peripheral blood. These receptors were taken from a woman in her seventies with acute or convalescent COVID-19.

The chain carries TRBV27 and TRBJ1-1, with 8 positions matching TRBD1. The V and J ends lost 5 bases and 3 bases, in that order; junction bases with no gene match: 8. The CDR3 totals 15 residues. The germline V gene has CDR1 MNHEY and CDR2 SMNVEV (reference sequence). The CDR3 bases are TGTGCCAGCAGTCCTCGACAGGGGAGGCACACTGAAGCTTTCTTT. Translation gives CASSPRQGRHTEAFF.

The chain recombines TRBV5-6 with TRBJ2-5; D not certain. Per the germline V gene, CDR1 is SGHDT and CDR2 is YYEEEE. CDR3 length: 13 amino acids. Trimming pared 1 base from V and 4 bases from J, leaving 8 bases between. CDR3 amino acids: CASSLLSRETQYF. CDR3 DNA: TGTGCCAGCAGCTTGCTTAGTAGAGAGACCCAGTACTTC.

This chain links TRBV2 with TRBJ1-2; weak D call: TRBD1 (6 bases). Germline CDR1 reads SNHLY; CDR2 reads FYNNEI. The V end was cut by 3 bases, the J end by 5 bases, with 13 bases between. The length of the CDR3 is 14 residues. As DNA, the CDR3 is TGTGCCAGCAGTGACCGGACAGTAAAGTATGGCTACACCTTC. Encoded protein: CASSDRTVKYGYTF. Variable domain in full (rest from reference TRBV2 and TRBJ1-2): EPEVTQTPSHQVTQMGQEVILRCVPISNHLYFYWYRQILGQKVEFLVSFYNNEISEKSEIFDDQFSVERPDGSNFTLKIRSTKLEDSAMYFCASSDRTVKYGYTFGSGTRLTVV.

CDR3 amino acids: CASSLLAGGLDTQYF. The CDR3 region has the DNA TGTGCCAGCAGCTTGCTAGCGGGAGGGCTTGATACGCAGTATTTT. V usage is TRBV11-2 and J usage is TRBJ2-3; 12 bases match TRBD2. The V segment lost 3 bases and the J segment 6 bases; nucleotides outside the gene matches: 4. The CDR3 runs 15 residues. The germline V gene encodes CDR1 SGHAT and CDR2 FQNNGV.

The rearrangement uses TRBV27 and TRBJ1-6, with D tentatively TRBD1 (5 bases). Trimming pared 2 bases from V and 8 bases from J, leaving 16 bases between. This CDR3 is 16 amino acids long. Germline V gives CDR1 MNHEY, CDR2 SMNVEV (reference sequence). The CDR3 here is CASSLKSQGLDSPLHF. CDR3 bases: TGTGCCAGCAGTTTAAAATCGCAGGGTTTGGATTCACCCCTCCACTTT.

The chain employs TRBV14 and TRBJ2-7, with TRBD1 identical over 8 bases. Germline V gene sequence: CDR1 SGHDN, CDR2 FVKESK. The CDR3 runs to 13 residues. After removal of 5 bases from V and 3 bases from J, the junction contained 3 bases not matched to a gene. Here the CDR3 reads CASSDTGGYEQYF. The CDR3 DNA is TGTGCCAGCAGCGACACAGGGGGCTACGAGCAGTACTTC. The full variable domain, completed using reference TRBV14 and TRBJ2-7, is EAGVTQFPSHSVIEKGQTVTLRCDPISGHDNLYWYRRVMGKEIKFLLHFVKESKQDESGMPNNRFLAERTGGTYSTLKVQPAELEDSGVYFCASSDTGGYEQYFGPGTRLTVT.

This clone appeared a few times. The V call is TRBV4-1, the J call TRBJ1-6; the match to TRBD1 covers 8 bases. The CDR3 length is 15 residues. Germline V lookup: CDR1 MGHRA, CDR2 YSYEKL. V shed 5 bases and J 7 bases; nucleotides not matched to a gene: 7. CDR3 nucleotides: TGCGCCAGCAGCACCCGGACAGGGAGGAATTCACCCCTCCACTTT. It encodes CASSTRTGRNSPLHF.

The gene calls are TRBV6-6 and TRBJ2-7, with TRBD1 matching over 8 bases. With 7 bases clipped from V and 1 base from J, the junction kept 6 bases outside the gene matches. This CDR3 contains 14 residues. Germline-derived CDR1 and CDR2 are MNHNY and SVGAGI (reference sequence). Written as DNA, the CDR3 is TGTGCCAGCACCGGACAGGGATGGTCCTACGAGCAGTACTTC. Translated: CASTGQGWSYEQYF.

This clone has just one count. The chain is built from TRBV9 and TRBJ2-1; no firm D call. This CDR3 contains 17 residues. Trimming removed 0 bases from V and 0 bases from J, with 13 bases in between. Per the germline V gene, CDR1 is SGDLS and CDR2 is YYNGEE. The CDR3 DNA follows: TGTGCCAGCAGCGTAGACCCACGCCCGAGCTCCTACAATGAGCAGTTCTTC. Translation gives CASSVDPRPSSYNEQFF.

The V gene is TRBV30, the J gene TRBJ1-1; TRBD1 is a possible D gene (6 bases). Trimming pared 2 bases from V and 5 bases from J, leaving 6 bases between. The CDR3 contains 11 residues. Germline V gene data show CDR1 as GTSNPN and CDR2 as SVGIG (reference sequence). The CDR3: CAWSRGTEAFF. The CDR3 nucleotides read TGTGCCTGGAGTAGGGGGACTGAAGCTTTCTTT.

The chain uses TRBV7-7 and TRBJ2-5, with TRBD2 matching over 16 bases. Germline trimming cut 5 bases from V and 4 bases from J; bases unmatched to any gene: 13. Germline lookup yields CDR1 SSHAT and CDR2 FNYEAQ (reference sequence). CDR3 length equals 19 residues. As DNA, the CDR3 is TGTGCCAGCAGCGCTCGACCGGGACTAGCGGGAGGGCAGAGAGAGACCCAGTACTTC. This encodes CASSARPGLAGGQRETQYF.

This clone has just a few counts. V is TRBV4-1 and J is TRBJ1-5, with TRBD1 matching 7 bases. Germline V lookup: CDR1 MGHRA, CDR2 YSYEKL. This CDR3 comprises 21 residues. J lost 0 bases, V lost 0 bases, and 17 bases had no gene match. CDR3 DNA sequence: TGCGCCAGCAGCCAAGAGGGACAGTCGGCAACAGGGCCTTATAGCAATCAGCCCCAGCATTTT. Translated: CASSQEGQSATGPYSNQPQHF.

This chain links TRBV5-6 with TRBJ1-1; D not resolved. The CDR3 sequence is 17 residues long. Germline lookup yields CDR1 SGHDT and CDR2 YYEEEE. Trimming removed 0 bases at V and 11 bases at J, with 26 bases between. This chain's CDR3 is CASSLASEGAFSLGAFF. CDR3 DNA: TGTGCCAGCAGCTTGGCGTCGGAGGGTGCATTCTCGCTTGGGGCTTTCTTT.

The rearrangement joins TRBV6-5 to TRBJ1-1, with D perhaps matching TRBD1 (6 bases). The V end was cut by 0 bases, the J end by 1 base, with 9 bases between. This CDR3 spans 15 amino acids. CDR1 and CDR2 from the germline V gene are MNHEY and SVGAGI. As DNA, the CDR3 is TGTGCCAGCAGTTACTCATCAGGGGCGAACACTGAAGCTTTCTTT. Translation gives CASSYSSGANTEAFF.

The chain joins TRBV6-5 to TRBJ2-2; 7 nucleotides line up with TRBD2. The CDR3 spans 15 residues. CDR1 is MNHEY, CDR2 SVGAGI, per germline. V lost 5 bases and J lost 3; bases outside the gene matches: 6. CDR3 nucleotide sequence: TGTGCCAGCAGTCGGCGGGAGTGGGACACCGGGGAGCTGTTTTTT. This codes for CASSRREWDTGELFF.

The chain has TRBV21-1 and TRBJ1-2; the table's D gene call, TRBD1, was not cross checked with the DNA. TRBV21-1 counts as a pseudogene. The CDR3 loop spans 16 amino acids. CDR3 coding DNA: TGTGCCATCCAATCAGGGACAGTCTTCTTACCTGGTGGCTACACCTTC. This translates into CAIQSGTVFLPGGYTF.

This chain uses TRBV18 with TRBJ1-1; D is unresolved. Trimming took 6 bases from V and 1 from J, leaving 15 bases between them. Looked up from germline, CDR1 is KGHSH and CDR2 is LQKENI. This CDR3 comprises 15 residues. As DNA, the CDR3 is TGTGCCAGCTCCGAAACCTCTTCACAGAACACTGAAGCTTTCTTT. Translation: CASSETSSQNTEAFF.

This chain connects TRBV5-6 to TRBJ2-3; 9 nucleotides line up with TRBD2. Per germline, CDR1 SGHDT and CDR2 YYEEEE. Trimming cost V 0 bases and J 1 base; bases outside gene matches: 12. The CDR3 is 19 residues long. CDR3 in amino acids: CASSLEASGALWGTDTQYF. DNA of the CDR3: TGTGCCAGCAGCTTGGAGGCTAGCGGGGCTTTGTGGGGCACAGATACGCAGTATTTT. Supplemented by reference TRBV5-6 and TRBJ2-3, the full variable domain reads DAGVTQSPTHLIKTRGQQVTLRCSPKSGHDTVSWYQQALGQGPQFIFQYYEEEERQRGNFPDRFSGHQFPNYSSELNVNALLLGDSALYLCASSLEASGALWGTDTQYFGPGTRLTVL.

This chain links TRBV7-8 with TRBJ1-4; TRBD1 might be the D (6 bases). V was clipped by 5 bases and J by 10 bases, with 17 bases between them. Germline CDR1 reads SGHVS; CDR2 reads FQNEAQ. The CDR3 is made up of 14 amino acids. DNA for the CDR3: TGTGCCAGCAGCCCCCAGGGGTCCTACGGAAAACTGTTTTTT. Its protein is CASSPQGSYGKLFF.

As regards this clone: Without the conserved terminal phenylalanine or tryptophan, this CDR3 likely stems from a read error. This sequence joins TRBV5-1 and TRBJ1-2; possibly TRBD1 for D (5 bases). This CDR3 is 13 amino acids long. V gave up 4 bases and J gave up 7 bases, with 14 bases separating them. In germline, CDR1 is SGHRS, CDR2 YFSETQ. This CDR3 reads CASSTPGLVGYTS. CDR3 in DNA: TGCGCCAGCAGCACTCCAGGGCTGGTTGGCTACACCTCC.

CDR3 protein: CASSFNRGTEAFF. The CDR3 bases are TGCGCCAGCAGCTTTAATAGGGGGACTGAAGCTTTCTTT. The V call is TRBV5-1, the J call TRBJ1-1, with D possibly being TRBD1 (6 bases). This CDR3 spans 13 amino acids. The V end was cut by 2 bases, the J end by 5 bases, with 10 bases between. CDR1 is SGHRS and CDR2 is YFSETQ in the germline V gene.